One and the same sample provided the 4 T cell receptor beta chains below, sequenced in a study of shared clonotypes between healthy human individuals. Assay: immunoSEQ multiplex PCR; the TCRdb copy retains only in-frame clones and omits some. The sample contains some 2.3 million clones, over 85% of which appear only once. The sample was naive CD4+ T cells from PBMCs. Subset of the sample: CD45RA+ positively selected. All receptors derive from a man between 18 and 35 years old in good health. Some clones in this sample may be carry-over from other donors' samples.

As concerns this clone: This sample also contains other DNA sequences that code for the same CDR3. The V call is TRBV2, the J call TRBJ1-5; the D is unclear. Looked up from germline, CDR1 is SNHLY and CDR2 is FYNNEI. The CDR3 is 9 residues long. Deletions cut 8 bases from V and 7 bases from J, with 3 bases between. The CDR3 sequence is CASGQPQHF. As DNA, the CDR3 is TGTGCCAGCGGCCAGCCCCAGCATTTT.

This clone was recorded once. CDR3 residues: CASSSFSGTSTDTQYF. The CDR3 DNA reads as TGTGCCAGCAGTTCCTTTAGCGGAACTAGCACAGATACGCAGTATTTT. J is TRBJ2-3 and V is TRBV6-6; D might be TRBD2 (6 bases). V lost 4 bases, J lost 0 bases, and 14 bases lay in between. The CDR3 consists of 16 residues. In germline, CDR1 is MNHNY, CDR2 SVGAGI (reference sequence).

The V gene is TRBV5-1, the J gene TRBJ2-2; perhaps TRBD1 as D (6 bases). Looked up from germline, CDR1 is SGHRS and CDR2 is YFSETQ. Trimming pared 4 bases from V and 5 bases from J, leaving 21 bases between. The CDR3 has 17 amino acids. Written as DNA, the CDR3 is TGCGCCAGCAGCCCGACGGGACAACGCCTGAATACCGGGGAGCTGTTTTTT. It specifies CASSPTGQRLNTGELFF.

The CDR3 spells CASSLSGGGAADTQYF. The DNA of the CDR3 is TGTGCCAGCAGTTTATCTGGGGGAGGGGCCGCAGATACGCAGTATTTT. V gene TRBV28 combines with J gene TRBJ2-3, with 7 nucleotides matching TRBD2. CDR3 length equals 16 residues. Trimming removed 1 base from V and 4 bases from J; junction bases left unmatched: 8. The germline gives CDR1 MDHEN, CDR2 SYDVKM.